This T cell receptor beta chain is drawn from a study of OX40 agonist ivuxolimab in advanced cancers. About the research overall: Across the patients, intravenous ivuxolimab was delivered every 2 weeks at 0.01 to 10 mg/kg. Hepatocellular carcinoma, melanoma, renal cell or head and neck cancer occurred in dose-escalation patients.

Cycle 7 day 1, cycle 4 day 1, and baseline were the timepoints at which blood was sampled. The study, taken as a whole, reports: Expanded clones belonging to CD8+ T cells outnumbered, on average, those of CD4+.

The CDR3 runs 16 residues. The V gene's germline CDR1 is ENHRY and CDR2 SYGVKD. Trimming took off 6 bases at V and 0 bases at J, with 17 bases between the two ends. About this clone itself: Its antigen is as yet unknown.

The assay was immunoSEQ multiplex PCR, and TCRdb's table has in-frame clones only and misses some. The sample holds some 74,000 clones; 91% are singletons and the top ten take roughly 1%. The source material was CD4+ or CD8+ T cells sorted from blood, sampled in a trial of the OX40 agonist ivuxolimab. This chain connects TRBV10-3 to TRBJ1-1, with D perhaps TRBD1 (6 bases). This clonotype was sampled from an adult with an advanced solid tumor such as melanoma, head and neck, liver or kidney cancer. CDR3 coding DNA: TGTGCCATCAGCGGAGCCCCAGGGGCCATGAACACTGAAGCTTTCTTT. It encodes CAISGAPGAMNTEAFF.